This TCR beta chain came from a study of control samples from healthy donors and cancer patients. Assay used: immunoSEQ multiplex PCR; TCRdb lists only in-frame clones, some missing. Of 95,000 to 150,000 clones detected, 80% to 90% appear once; the ten largest clones hold around 9%. This CDR3 is built from 15 residues. V was pared by 1 base and J by 1 base, with 10 bases between. Germline-derived CDR1 and CDR2 are SEHNR and FQNEAQ (reference sequence). The sequence was collected from a man aged 35 to 55 in good health. V is TRBV7-9 and J is TRBJ2-5, with D tentatively TRBD2 (6 bases). Sequencing was done on a sample of blood. Written as DNA, the CDR3 is TGTGCCAGCAGCTTAGAGTGGGGGGTCCAAGAGACCCAGTACTTC. Amino acids: CASSLEWGVQETQYF.